The sequence of this TCR beta chain was determined in a study of memory CD4+ T cells and cytomegalovirus serostatus (dated by TCRdb to between 2018 and 2020). With regard to the full study: The cohort included around 33 healthy adults from Belgium, of whom 9 were CMV seropositive and approximately 25 were CMV seronegative. To replicate a published TCR-based CMV serostatus classifier, the researchers sequenced the CD4+ memory TCRbeta repertoires of a Belgian cohort whose cytomegalovirus serostatus was known.

A FACSAria II was used to sort memory CD4+ T cells, defined as single viable CD3+CD4+CD8-CD45RO+ cells. CMV serostatus was determined with a Roche Elecsys assay detecting serum IgG against CMV pp150, pp28, p38 and p52. After the samples were thawed, total CD4+ T cells were enriched through positive selection using CD4 magnetic microbeads. The samples came from a different study that was designed specifically to examine the CD4+ T cell memory repertoire. Peripheral blood mononuclear cells were isolated and cryopreserved following standard operating procedures; serum was stored at -80 °C. The staining relied on CD3-PerCP (BW264/56), CD4-APC (RPA-T4), CD45RO-PE (UCHT1) and CD8-Pacific Orange (3B5) antibodies, and Sytox blue was used to exclude non-viable cells. Points on this clone: Its antigen remains unidentified. Per-base quality was not reported, and no clone a single base away is much larger than it.

Genomic DNA was extracted from sorted cells with the Quick-DNA Microprep Kit. Amplification of TCRbeta DNA was done with the immunoSEQ hsTCRbeta kit, following the protocol from the manufacturer. TCRbeta libraries were sequenced on an Illumina MiSeq instrument. Per the authors' processing: Once out-of-frame sequences had been removed, millions of distinct TCRbeta sequences were left, which works out to an average of roughly 70,000 per individual. Two values were used to score each individual: the count of about 160 previously reported CMV-associated TCRbeta sequences and the total count of productive distinct TCRbeta sequences. A beta-binomial model was reimplemented in Python, and scikit-learn random forests with default parameters were trained on data from the US cohort. Classifier performance on the Belgian cohort was summarized as median AUC with percentile confidence intervals calculated over 10,000 bootstrap iterations. This is the immuneACCESS table as TCRdb keeps it, with only in-frame sequences that have V and J called. A part of the clones is gone; compared with another copy, unresolved V genes explain less than half, and the rest is unexplained. V and J calls and clone size are copied from that table; D and trimming were computed from the DNA. Within this sample are around 30,000 clones, with around 76% of them counted one time only. More than 0.5% of the sample is taken by the ten largest.

The CDR3 starts with the cysteine, ends with the phenylalanine, and has 15 residues. Only CDR3 DNA remains: 45 bases, in frame from the first base. A distance of 10 bases separates the germline ends of V and J, which lose 1 base and 1 base respectively. CDR1 LNHDA and CDR2 SQIVND were looked up in the germline V gene (reference sequence). The paper as a whole reports these results and caveats: The results were interpreted as suggesting that the CMV-associated TCR signature is mostly present in the CD4+ memory repertoire. For CMV serostatus prediction, a median bootstrapped AUC of about 0.95 was reached with the original framework, and a median bootstrapped AUC of approximately 0.89 was reached with a US-trained random forest. Only CD4+CD45RO+ memory cells were sequenced, in contrast to the original study, which included naive and memory CD4+ and CD8+ populations. On the Belgian cohort, the classifier based on the original framework reached a median bootstrapped AUC of 0.95, with a 95% CI of 0.76-1.00. Of around 150 previously reported CMV-associated TCRbeta sequences, around 67 appeared in the CD4+ memory repertoires, each in one to five individuals.

The sequenced sample was memory CD4+ T cells from blood. The chain joins TRBV19 to TRBJ1-1, with the D gene not confidently named. This receptor was identified in an adult in good health and CMV-seronegative. Some clones in this sample may be carry-over from other donors' samples. CDR3 sequence: CASSIGGVGNTEAFF. The DNA sequence is as follows: TGTGCCAGTAGTATAGGAGGTGTGGGGAACACTGAAGCTTTCTTT.